These 21 T cell receptor beta chains share one sample of origin, sequenced in a study of cytotoxic CD8 clonotypes in ibrutinib-treated CLL. Libraries were prepared by immunoSEQ multiplex PCR; TCRdb keeps only in-frame clonotypes and omits some of them. The sample has tens of thousands of clones, roughly 50% seen once; the top ten hold roughly 25%. The source was PBMCs, collected at disease progression, from a patient treated with ibrutinib. These receptors came from a human donor with chronic lymphocytic leukemia.

This rearrangement joins TRBV5-1 to TRBJ2-7, with TRBD2 as a possible D gene (5 bases). The CDR3 covers 15 residues. V was shortened by 3 bases and J by 5 bases, with 18 bases between the two germline ends. Per the germline V gene, CDR1 is SGHRS and CDR2 is YFSETQ. The CDR3 DNA reads as TGCGCCAGCAGCTCTGGACTTTCAAATGTCCACGAGCAGTACTTC. Encoded protein: CASSSGLSNVHEQYF.

This clone was counted between two and nine times. This chain connects TRBV30 to TRBJ1-4; perhaps TRBD1 as D (5 bases). This CDR3 has 18 amino acids. Trimming cost V 4 bases and J 0 bases, with 21 bases left between them. Germline lookup yields CDR1 GTSNPN and CDR2 SVGIG (reference sequence). The CDR3 sequence: CAWNMHGGSDTTNEKLFF. The CDR3 DNA is TGTGCCTGGAACATGCATGGGGGGTCCGATACAACTAATGAAAAACTGTTTTTT.

This clone was counted a few times. The J gene is TRBJ1-2, the V gene TRBV9; TRBD1 matches at 10 bases. Germline V gives CDR1 SGDLS, CDR2 YYNGEE. The CDR3 loop spans 14 amino acids. Trimming took 3 bases from V and 8 from J; bases not matched to a gene: 7. In DNA form, the CDR3 reads TGTGCCAGCAGCGAGGGACAGGGGTTTGAGGGCTACACCTTC. This translates into CASSEGQGFEGYTF.

Points on this clone: An end of the junction does not agree with germline; a read error may underlie this. This chain joins TRBV7-7 and TRBJ2-2; tentatively, D is TRBD2 (5 bases). This CDR3 region has 16 residues. In germline, CDR1 is SSHAT, CDR2 FNYEAQ (reference sequence). The CDR3, as DNA: TGTGCTAGCACCCCGGGGTGGCCAGTTAACACCGGGGAGCTGTTTTTT. Protein: CASTPGWPVNTGELFF.

V gene TRBV10-3 combines with J gene TRBJ1-2; D gene unclear. Germline CDR1 is ENHRY and CDR2 is SYGVKD. Trimming left V 8 bases short and J 5 bases short, with 9 bases between. The length of the CDR3 is 11 residues. This CDR3 is CAIAEGYGYTF. Written as DNA, the CDR3 is TGTGCCATCGCGGAGGGTTATGGCTACACCTTC.

This clone is a singleton in its sample. The genes are TRBV6-5 and TRBJ2-1; 11 bases agree with TRBD2. Germline-derived CDR1 and CDR2 are MNHEY and SVGAGI. Losses at the gene ends were 1 base for V and 9 bases for J; bases not matched to a gene: 8. CDR3 length equals 16 residues. The CDR3 loop reads CASSYLAGGAKREQFF. Written as DNA, the CDR3 is TGTGCCAGCAGTTACTTAGCGGGGGGGGCAAAGCGTGAGCAGTTCTTC.

This chain connects TRBV5-1 to TRBJ1-1; D uncertain. The CDR3 spans 14 residues. V dropped 1 base and J dropped 6 bases, with 13 bases sitting between them. In germline, CDR1 is SGHRS, CDR2 YFSETQ. Here the CDR3 reads CASSLSPGNAEAFF. In nucleotides, the CDR3 is TGCGCCAGCAGCTTGTCCCCGGGCAACGCTGAAGCTTTCTTT.

The V and J genes are TRBV6-5 and TRBJ1-3; no definite D call. Per germline, CDR1 MNHEY and CDR2 SVGAGI. Deletions cut 0 bases from V and 1 base from J, with 7 bases between. The CDR3 runs 15 residues. The CDR3 coding sequence is TGTGCCAGCAGTTACTCGGGAGGGTCTGGAAACACCATATATTTT. Translating gives CASSYSGGSGNTIYF.

The rearrangement uses TRBV6-5 and TRBJ1-6; no definite D call. V lost 2 bases to trimming and J lost 0 bases, with 8 bases between them. CDR3 length: 16 residues. The germline V gene has CDR1 MNHEY and CDR2 SVGAGI. CDR3 nucleotides: TGTGCCAGCAGTTACGCGGGGAGCTCCTATAATTCACCCCTCCACTTT. It specifies CASSYAGSSYNSPLHF.

V is TRBV19 and J is TRBJ1-5; D unresolved. Trimming pared 0 bases from V and 4 bases from J, leaving 16 bases between. Per germline, CDR1 LNHDA and CDR2 SQIVND (reference sequence). This CDR3 region has 17 residues. CDR3 loop: CASSIEGEVLWNQPQHF. In nucleotides, the CDR3 is TGTGCCAGTAGTATAGAGGGCGAGGTCCTATGGAATCAGCCCCAGCATTTT.

CDR3 sequence reads: CATSRDLGVGQGIANYGYTF. CDR3 DNA sequence: TGTGCCACCAGCAGAGATCTAGGGGTAGGACAGGGGATAGCTAACTATGGCTACACCTTC. The genes are TRBV15 and TRBJ1-2; 9 nucleotides agree with TRBD1. This CDR3 has 20 amino acids. CDR1 and CDR2 from the germline V gene are LNHNV and YYDKDF (reference sequence). Trimming took 0 bases from V and 0 from J; bases not matched to a gene: 14.

This clone has more than one count but fewer than ten. The chain joins TRBV5-1 to TRBJ2-1; no definite D call. V was shortened by 6 bases and J by 0 bases, with 7 bases between the two germline ends. This CDR3 contains 13 residues. The germline V gene encodes CDR1 SGHRS and CDR2 YFSETQ. The CDR3 loop is CASKQSSYNEQFF. The CDR3 nucleotides are TGCGCCAGCAAACAGAGCTCCTACAATGAGCAGTTCTTC.

The V call is TRBV7-2, the J call TRBJ2-7, with 9 positions matching TRBD1. Trimming removed 1 base from V and 3 bases from J; junction bases left unmatched: 1. The length of the CDR3 is 14 residues. Germline-derived CDR1 and CDR2 are SGHTA and FQGNSA. The DNA for the CDR3 is TGTGCCAGCAGCTTAGGGACAGGGGTCTACGAGCAGTACTTC. Residues: CASSLGTGVYEQYF. Supplemented by reference TRBV7-2 and TRBJ2-7, the full variable domain reads GAGVSQSPSNKVTEKGKDVELRCDPISGHTALYWYRQSLGQGLEFLIYFQGNSAPDKSGLPSDRFSAERTGGSVSTLTIQRTQQEDSAVYLCASSLGTGVYEQYFGPGTRLTVT.

This chain links TRBV2 with TRBJ1-6; TRBD1 might be the D (6 bases). The CDR3 has 14 amino acids. Trimming took off 4 bases at V and 10 bases at J, with 14 bases between the two ends. The V gene's germline CDR1 is SNHLY and CDR2 FYNNEI. The CDR3 region is CASSGWQGRSPLHF. CDR3 nucleotide sequence: TGTGCCAGCAGTGGTTGGCAGGGGAGATCACCCCTCCACTTT.

This clone was seen more than once but under ten times. DNA for the CDR3: TGTGCCAGTATTCCACAGACTGGGACGGGTCAGCCCCAGCATTTT. This sequence encodes CASIPQTGTGQPQHF. The chain uses TRBV19 and TRBJ1-5, with D possibly matching TRBD1 (5 bases). Germline CDR1 is LNHDA and CDR2 is SQIVND (reference sequence). The V and J ends lost 7 bases and 6 bases respectively, with 19 bases between them. The CDR3 consists of 15 residues.

The chain carries TRBV5-6 and TRBJ2-7; 10 nucleotides match TRBD1. Unmatched junction bases numbered 6, after V lost 4 bases and J lost 2 bases. Germline V gene data show CDR1 as SGHDT and CDR2 as YYEEEE. The CDR3 totals 15 residues. As DNA, the CDR3 is TGTGCCAGCAGCCCGACAGGGGGCTATGCCTACGAGCAGTACTTC. Residues: CASSPTGGYAYEQYF.

The CDR3, as DNA: TGTGCCAGCAGATCCGGGACAGGGGGCCACGAGCAGTACTTC. Translation gives CASRSGTGGHEQYF. The chain uses TRBV28 and TRBJ2-7; 12 bases agree with TRBD1. Germline CDR1 reads MDHEN; CDR2 reads SYDVKM. Trimming took 6 bases from V and 5 from J; bases not matched to a gene: 5. CDR3 length equals 14 residues.

V is TRBV21-1 and J is TRBJ2-7; the table's TRBD1 call for D was not verified on the DNA. TRBV21-1 is a listed pseudogene. This CDR3 comprises 16 residues. In nucleotides, the CDR3 is TGTGCCAGCAGCCCCCAGGCGACAGGCGGACCGCACGAGCAGTACTTC. It codes for CASSPQATGGPHEQYF.

This clone showed up just a few times. This rearrangement joins TRBV10-3 to TRBJ2-7; a possible D gene is TRBD2 (7 bases). Germline-derived CDR1 and CDR2 are ENHRY and SYGVKD. V shed 4 bases and J shed 2 bases, with 15 bases lying between them. The CDR3 runs to 15 residues. CDR3 loop: CAISAGGAEAYEQYF. The CDR3 coding sequence is TGTGCCATCAGTGCTGGGGGGGCAGAGGCCTACGAGCAGTACTTC.

This chain connects TRBV9 to TRBJ1-2; the D gene is possibly TRBD1 (6 bases). V shed 5 bases and J shed 4 bases, with 9 bases lying between them. Germline V lookup: CDR1 SGDLS, CDR2 YYNGEE. The length of the CDR3 is 12 residues. CDR3 residues: CASRQGTYGYTF. The CDR3 region has the DNA TGTGCCAGCAGGCAGGGGACCTATGGCTACACCTTC.

The CDR3 DNA sequence: TGTGCCAGTAGTCGAAGGCGCGAGCGGGAGAATACAAATACGCAGTATTTT. Protein sequence: CASSRRRERENTNTQYF. The J gene is TRBJ2-3, the V gene TRBV19; 8 nucleotides line up with TRBD2. The junction had 17 bases not matched to a gene; V was cut back by 5 bases and J by 7 bases. This CDR3 contains 17 residues. The germline gives CDR1 LNHDA, CDR2 SQIVND (reference sequence).